This T cell receptor beta chain was observed in a study of early T cells in non-severe SARS-CoV-2 infection (dated by TCRdb to about 2021). Context from the whole study: Because TCR sequencing was done on bulk RNA from unsorted whole blood, the alpha and beta chains could not be paired. Here is what the overall study found, with its caveats: VDJdb matching was skewed toward anti-spike CD8 responses and likely underestimated virus-specific expansions, missing private and CD4 specificities.

This clonotype was found a few times. The target of this receptor is not known. Per-base quality was not reported, and no clone a single base away is much larger than it. According to the germline V gene (reference sequence), CDR1 reads LNHNV and CDR2 reads YYDKDF. V loses 3 bases of germline sequence and J loses 2 bases, and the interval between the two ends is 18 bases. Including cysteine and phenylalanine, the CDR3 has 17 amino acids. The entry retains the CDR3 DNA only, 51 bases that are in frame from base 1. The library was built by means of 5' RACE. Sequenced using a NextSeq 500. In the TCR library protocol, unique molecular identifiers were attached to individual cDNA molecules to correct for PCR bias and sequencing error. TCR alpha and beta chains were both sequenced, and the abundances of alpha and beta sequences in each sample were closely correlated with each other. The authors' analysis ran thus. V gene, J gene and CDR3 annotation of TCR sequences was performed with Decombinator V4. Expanded TCRs were defined as changing significantly between any two time points under a Poisson model with p below 0.0001. TCR abundances were normalised to the total number of TCRs sequenced per sample and were expressed as counts per million. TRAV1-2 paired with TRAJ12, TRAJ20 or TRAJ33 defined MAIT TCRs, while TRAV10 paired with TRAJ18 defined iNKT TCRs. VDJdb, accessed 1 November 2021, was searched for CMV, EBV and SARS-CoV-2 annotated TCRs, with TCRs annotated for multiple antigens excluded. TCRdb took the public reads, trimmed them with fastp at Q25, ran MiXCR for clone calling and kept in-frame beta chains. Duplicate CDR3 protein sequences are folded into a single record with the most common DNA and genes. What appears here as the V and J calls and clone size reflects TCRdb's work, not the paper's. This sample has around 55,000 distinct CDR3 sequences in its table, and 5% to 7.5% of those were observed once. The ten largest make up 4.5% to 6% of the sample.

Set within a cohort of healthcare workers in London, UK, this nested case-control study involved weekly PCR testing of nasopharyngeal swabs along with blood sampling. Healthcare workers were recruited between 23 and 31 March 2020, during the week of the UK lockdown, and were followed weekly for up to roughly 15 weeks. This sequence uses TRBV15 and TRBJ2-3, and perhaps TRBD1 as D gene, on 6 matching bases. The material sequenced was whole blood, taken at baseline. This TCR derives from an adult who was a healthcare worker with PCR-confirmed SARS-CoV-2 infection or an uninfected control (not recorded which). The CDR3 protein sequence reads: CATSRVLTGGLTDTQYF. The DNA is TGTGCCACCAGCAGGGTATTGACAGGAGGCCTCACAGATACGCAGTATTTT.